This record covers a single T cell receptor beta chain. The data stem from a study of blood T cell repertoires in COVID-19. About the study: Donors in the United States, Italy and Spain gave samples during acute or convalescent COVID-19.

Trimming cost V 4 bases and J 5 bases; bases outside gene matches: 8. The CDR3 consists of 15 residues. Germline V lookup: CDR1 SNHLY, CDR2 FYNNEI. Sequencing was performed with immunoSEQ multiplex PCR; in TCRdb, only in-frame clones are kept and a portion is missing. This sample has about 230,000 clones, with about 88% found just once. This clonotype was obtained from a man in his forties or fifties with acute or convalescent COVID-19. The genes are TRBV2 and TRBJ2-5; TRBD2 matches 9 bases. The specimen sequenced was peripheral blood. CDR3 DNA: TGTGCCAGCAGTGTCCCTAGCGGGGTAGCGGAGACCCAGTACTTC. Protein sequence: CASSVPSGVAETQYF. The full variable domain, its missing parts supplied by reference TRBV2 and TRBJ2-5, is EPEVTQTPSHQVTQMGQEVILRCVPISNHLYFYWYRQILGQKVEFLVSFYNNEISEKSEIFDDQFSVERPDGSNFTLKIRSTKLEDSAMYFCASSVPSGVAETQYFGPGTRLLVL.